These 21 T cell receptor beta chains came from one sample sequenced in a study of Tregs in tolerant kidney transplant recipients. Only in-frame clones appear in the TCRdb table, and some are missing; sequencing was by immunoSEQ multiplex PCR. This table has 90,000 to 150,000 clones, roughly nine tenths appearing once. Sequenced material: CD4+ T cells from blood. These receptor sequences come from a human donor in good health.

This chain links TRBV5-1 with TRBJ2-3; D is ambiguous. Germline V gene data show CDR1 as SGHRS and CDR2 as YFSETQ. The CDR3 loop spans 12 amino acids. V was trimmed by 4 bases and J by 2 bases, leaving 5 bases between them. CDR3 sequence: CASSPNTDTQYF. In DNA form, the CDR3 reads TGCGCCAGCAGCCCTAACACAGATACGCAGTATTTT. Together with reference TRBV5-1 and TRBJ2-3, the CDR3 gives the full variable domain: KAGVTQTPRYLIKTRGQQVTLSCSPISGHRSVSWYQQTPGQGLQFLFEYFSETQRNKGNFPGRFSGRQFSNSRSEMNVSTLELGDSALYLCASSPNTDTQYFGPGTRLTVL.

CDR3 sequence (DNA): TGTGCCAGCAGCGCCCACAGGGGTTACAATGAGCAGTTCTTC. Encoded protein: CASSAHRGYNEQFF. The J gene is TRBJ2-1, the V gene TRBV9; 7 bases agree with TRBD1. The CDR3 runs to 14 residues. Losses at the gene ends were 3 bases for V and 4 bases for J; bases not matched to a gene: 4. Germline CDR1 reads SGDLS; CDR2 reads YYNGEE.

The chain has TRBV30 and TRBJ2-3, with TRBD1 matching 7 bases. CDR1 GTSNPN and CDR2 SVGIG come from the germline V gene (reference sequence). There are 15 residues in the CDR3. V was pared by 0 bases and J by 3 bases, with 6 bases of the junction left unmatched. CDR3 DNA sequence: TGTGCCTGGAGTGTGGACAGGCGTAGAACAGATACGCAGTATTTT. Residues: CAWSVDRRRTDTQYF. Complete variable domain (other parts from reference TRBV30 and TRBJ2-3): SQTIHQWPATLVQPVGSPLSLECTVEGTSNPNLYWYRQAAGRGLQLLFYSVGIGQISSEVPQNLSASRPQDRQFILSSKKLLLSDSGFYLCAWSVDRRRTDTQYFGPGTRLTVL.

The J gene is TRBJ1-2, the V gene TRBV27; tentative D call: TRBD1 (6 bases). Trimming cost V 3 bases and J 3 bases, with 11 bases left between them. Germline CDR1 and CDR2: MNHEY and SMNVEV (reference sequence). The CDR3 is 14 residues long. The CDR3 DNA reads TGTGCCAGCAGTTTGGGGGGGCCCTACTATGGCTACACCTTC. It codes for CASSLGGPYYGYTF.

As DNA, the CDR3 is TGCAGTGTCCGCAAGTTAGAGACCCAGTACTTC. It is translated as CSVRKLETQYF. The V gene is TRBV20-1, the J gene TRBJ2-5; unclear D gene. The CDR3 extends over 11 amino acids. Trimming removed 7 bases from V and 4 bases from J, with 10 bases in between. From germline, CDR1 is DFQATT and CDR2 SNEGSKA (reference sequence).

The rearrangement links TRBV18 to TRBJ2-5, with D possibly being TRBD2 (5 bases). Germline V CDR1 and CDR2: KGHSH, LQKENI. V was clipped by 8 bases and J by 5 bases, with 18 bases between them. The CDR3 consists of 14 residues. The CDR3 is CASTLVISGETQYF. The CDR3 bases are TGTGCCAGCACACTAGTGATCTCGGGGGAGACCCAGTACTTC.

The genes are TRBV10-1 and TRBJ2-2; no reliable D call. This CDR3 spans 13 amino acids. Germline V CDR1 and CDR2: WNHNN, SYGVQD (reference sequence). Between the trimmed V and J ends, which lost 2 bases and 6 bases, there was a span of 7 bases. This chain's CDR3 is CASSETDAGELFF. The CDR3, as DNA: TGCGCCAGCAGTGAGACAGACGCCGGGGAGCTGTTTTTT.

The chain couples TRBV2 to TRBJ2-5; the D gene is possibly TRBD2 (5 bases). The germline V gene has CDR1 SNHLY and CDR2 FYNNEI. Between the trimmed V and J ends, which lost 1 base and 4 bases, there was a span of 13 bases. The CDR3 extends over 15 amino acids. The CDR3 here is CASSEEKGVGETQYF. The DNA for the CDR3 is TGTGCCAGCAGTGAAGAAAAGGGAGTAGGAGAGACCCAGTACTTC.

The chain employs TRBV14 and TRBJ2-7; D is possibly TRBD2 (6 bases). Looked up from germline, CDR1 is SGHDN and CDR2 is FVKESK. The CDR3 sequence is 12 residues long. V lost 6 bases and J lost 2, with 8 bases in between. The CDR3 DNA follows: TGTGCCAGCAGTCGGAGGGCCTACGAGCAGTACTTC. It translates to CASSRRAYEQYF.

This rearrangement joins TRBV7-2 to TRBJ2-6, with D possibly being TRBD2 (6 bases). The germline V and J ends were trimmed by 7 bases and 0 bases, with 16 bases remaining between them. Germline V gene data show CDR1 as SGHTA and CDR2 as FQGNSA. The CDR3 loop spans 17 amino acids. CDR3 loop: CASMLRAGRSGANVLTF. The CDR3 bases are TGTGCCAGCATGCTAAGAGCGGGCCGCTCTGGGGCCAACGTCCTGACTTTC.

J is TRBJ2-3 and V is TRBV5-8; TRBD2 matches at 12 bases. This CDR3 contains 15 residues. V lost 5 bases, J lost 3 bases, and 4 bases stayed unmatched. Per the germline V gene, CDR1 is SGHTS and CDR2 is YDEGEE. The CDR3 region is CASRWGTSGTDTQYF. Written as DNA, the CDR3 is TGTGCCAGCAGGTGGGGGACTAGCGGGACAGATACGCAGTATTTT.

V usage is TRBV2 and J usage is TRBJ2-1, with D unclear. The CDR3 has 13 residues. CDR1 is SNHLY and CDR2 is FYNNEI in the germline V gene. Trimming stripped 4 bases from V and 6 bases from J, with 10 bases between. CDR3 amino acids: CASSVTVPNEQFF. CDR3 in DNA: TGTGCCAGCAGTGTAACAGTCCCCAATGAGCAGTTCTTC.

The V and J genes are TRBV5-4 and TRBJ2-1, with 7 positions matching TRBD2. The germline V gene encodes CDR1 SGHNT and CDR2 YYREEE (reference sequence). This CDR3 spans 15 amino acids. The V and J ends lost 0 bases and 7 bases, in that order; junction bases with no gene match: 7. The CDR3, as DNA: TGTGCCAGCAGCTTGGGGCGGGAGTTAGGTAATGAGCAGTTCTTC. It translates to CASSLGRELGNEQFF.

V gene TRBV30 combines with J gene TRBJ1-1; tentatively, D is TRBD1 (6 bases). The V gene's germline CDR1 is GTSNPN and CDR2 SVGIG (reference sequence). V was shortened by 2 bases and J by 6 bases, with 13 bases between the two germline ends. The length of the CDR3 is 13 residues. The CDR3 DNA is TGTGCCTGGAGTAAAATAGCAGGGGCTGAAGCTTTCTTT. As protein: CAWSKIAGAEAFF. The full variable domain, its missing parts supplied by reference TRBV30 and TRBJ1-1, is SQTIHQWPATLVQPVGSPLSLECTVEGTSNPNLYWYRQAAGRGLQLLFYSVGIGQISSEVPQNLSASRPQDRQFILSSKKLLLSDSGFYLCAWSKIAGAEAFFGQGTRLTVV.

J is TRBJ2-6 and V is TRBV7-8; D could derive from TRBD1 or TRBD2 (6 bases each). V was trimmed by 2 bases and J by 0 bases, leaving 11 bases between them. The CDR3 extends over 17 amino acids. Germline values: CDR1 SGHVS, CDR2 FQNEAQ. The CDR3 here is CASSLSGGSSGANVLTF. The DNA for the CDR3 is TGTGCCAGCAGCTTATCCGGGGGCAGCTCTGGGGCCAACGTCCTGACTTTC.

J is TRBJ2-1 and V is TRBV19; 9 nucleotides align to TRBD1. Germline CDR1 is LNHDA and CDR2 is SQIVND (reference sequence). Unmatched junction bases numbered 6, after V lost 6 bases and J lost 3 bases. The CDR3 length is 15 residues. CDR3 nucleotides: TGTGCCAGTAGCCCGGGGGGACAGGGCTACAATGAGCAGTTCTTC. Its translation: CASSPGGQGYNEQFF. The variable domain in full, completed from reference TRBV19 and TRBJ2-1, reads DGGITQSPKYLFRKEGQNVTLSCEQNLNHDAMYWYRQDPGQGLRLIYYSQIVNDFQKGDIAEGYSVSREKKESFPLTVTSAQKNPTAFYLCASSPGGQGYNEQFFGPGTRLTVL.

This chain joins TRBV11-2 and TRBJ2-7; D may correspond to TRBD1 or TRBD2 (5 bases each). V shed 0 bases and J shed 5 bases, with 17 bases lying between them. This CDR3 spans 16 amino acids. CDR1 is SGHAT, CDR2 FQNNGV, per germline. CDR3 region: CASSLEGVRVIHEQYF. The CDR3 nucleotides are TGTGCCAGCAGCTTAGAGGGGGTCAGGGTTATCCACGAGCAGTACTTC. The full variable domain, with the rest looked up from reference TRBV11-2 and TRBJ2-7, is EAGVAQSPRYKIIEKRQSVAFWCNPISGHATLYWYQQILGQGPKLLIQFQNNGVVDDSQLPKDRFSAERLKGVDSTLKIQPAKLEDSAVYLCASSLEGVRVIHEQYFGPGTRLTVT.

This sequence joins TRBV11-2 and TRBJ2-7; 8 bases line up with TRBD2. The CDR3 contains 15 residues. J gave up 2 bases and V 4 bases, and 7 bases lay outside the gene matches. From germline, CDR1 is SGHAT and CDR2 FQNNGV. Written as DNA, the CDR3 is TGTGCCAGCAGCTCCCCAAAAGCGGGAGCCTACGAGCAGTACTTC. Encoded protein: CASSSPKAGAYEQYF.

This clone was counted once. The chain joins TRBV18 to TRBJ1-1; D unclear. V shed 2 bases and J shed 0 bases, with 10 bases lying between them. The length of the CDR3 is 15 residues. CDR1 KGHSH and CDR2 LQKENI come from the germline V gene. CDR3 coding DNA: TGTGCCAGCTCACCAGGGCAGGTCATGAACACTGAAGCTTTCTTT. This gives the protein CASSPGQVMNTEAFF.

This clone was observed a single time. The chain links TRBV11-2 to TRBJ1-2; D unclear. Deletions cut 3 bases from V and 1 base from J, with 12 bases between. This CDR3 contains 15 residues. Germline loops: CDR1 SGHAT, CDR2 FQNNGV. DNA for the CDR3: TGTGCCAGCAGCTTGGACGCAGGAGTTAACTATGGCTACACCTTC. Protein: CASSLDAGVNYGYTF.

The genes are TRBV15 and TRBJ2-7; 8 bases fit TRBD1. The CDR3 runs to 16 residues. V lost 1 base, J lost 2 bases, and 7 bases stayed unmatched. CDR1 LNHNV and CDR2 YYDKDF come from the germline V gene (reference sequence). CDR3 region: CATSRAWDRPTYEQYF. CDR3 nucleotides: TGTGCCACCAGCAGAGCTTGGGACAGGCCTACCTACGAGCAGTACTTC.